Listed here are 27 T cell receptor beta chains from one sample, sequenced in a study of graft-versus-host responses after intestinal transplantation. Profiling relied on immunoSEQ multiplex PCR, and the TCRdb table lists in-frame clones only, not all of them. There are about 100,000 clones in the sample; 91% occur only once, and approximately 0.18% lies in the top ten. No antigens are known for them. The material was unstimulated CD4+ T cells sorted from spleen or lymph node cells, obtained before transplant. These receptors came from a human donor who was the organ donor for an intestinal transplant.

The V gene is TRBV25-1, the J gene TRBJ2-3; D might be TRBD1 (5 bases). The germline gives CDR1 MGHDK, CDR2 SYGVNS. The length of the CDR3 is 14 residues. V shed 0 bases and J shed 2 bases, with 6 bases lying between them. The CDR3 coding sequence is TGTGCCAGCAGTGAATACAGGGCCACAGATACGCAGTATTTT. Translation gives CASSEYRATDTQYF.

This chain links TRBV7-9 with TRBJ2-1; 10 bases match TRBD2. V shed 5 bases and J 6 bases; nucleotides not matched to a gene: 7. The CDR3 loop spans 15 amino acids. Looked up from germline, CDR1 is SEHNR and CDR2 is FQNEAQ (reference sequence). CDR3 nucleotides: TGTGCCAGCAGCGTCCAGCGGGGGGGCTCCAATGAGCAGTTCTTC. The encoded protein is CASSVQRGGSNEQFF.

J is TRBJ1-3 and V is TRBV7-2; TRBD1 aligns across 10 bases. This CDR3 has 16 residues. The V gene end was trimmed by 5 bases and the J gene end by 2 bases; junction bases not matched to a gene: 6. Per germline, CDR1 SGHTA and CDR2 FQGNSA. The CDR3 region is CASSRRDRGPGNTIYF. CDR3 in DNA: TGTGCCAGCAGCCGCCGGGACAGGGGCCCTGGAAACACCATATATTTT.

The chain links TRBV5-1 to TRBJ1-2; TRBD1 is a possible D gene (6 bases). Trimming stripped 4 bases from V and 4 bases from J, with 8 bases between. Germline-derived CDR1 and CDR2 are SGHRS and YFSETQ. The CDR3 sequence is 12 residues long. CDR3 amino acids: CASSLDSYGYTF. In DNA form, the CDR3 reads TGCGCCAGCAGCCTGGACAGCTATGGCTACACCTTC.

This chain joins TRBV6-1 and TRBJ1-5; 9 positions match TRBD1. V gave up 4 bases and J gave up 2 bases; unmatched junction bases: 3. This CDR3 contains 15 residues. Germline lookup yields CDR1 MNHNS and CDR2 SASEGT. This CDR3 is CASSVRDRGNQPQHF. CDR3 bases: TGTGCCAGCAGTGTTCGGGACAGGGGCAATCAGCCCCAGCATTTT.

V usage is TRBV5-1 and J usage is TRBJ1-1; 7 bases agree with TRBD1. The V gene end was trimmed by 4 bases and the J gene end by 2 bases; junction bases not matched to a gene: 2. Per germline, CDR1 SGHRS and CDR2 YFSETQ. The CDR3 consists of 13 residues. CDR3 sequence (DNA): TGCGCCAGCAGCCGACAGGGAAACACTGAAGCTTTCTTT. It is translated as CASSRQGNTEAFF.

This chain joins TRBV7-3 and TRBJ1-3, with D maybe TRBD1 (6 bases). Germline-derived CDR1 and CDR2 are SGHTA and FQGTGA. V was pared by 6 bases and J by 4 bases, with 10 bases between. The CDR3 consists of 13 residues. The CDR3 region has the DNA TGTGCCAGCAGTCGGGGGGGCGGAAACACCATATATTTT. Protein: CASSRGGGNTIYF. Full variable domain (outside the CDR3, taken from reference TRBV7-3 and TRBJ1-3): GAGVSQTPSNKVTEKGKYVELRCDPISGHTALYWYRQSLGQGPEFLIYFQGTGAADDSGLPNDRFFAVRPEGSVSTLKIQRTERGDSAVYLCASSRGGGNTIYFGEGSWLTVV.

This chain links TRBV30 with TRBJ2-1, with a possible D match to TRBD2 (5 bases). Per the germline V gene, CDR1 is GTSNPN and CDR2 is SVGIG (reference sequence). With 0 bases removed from V and 12 bases from J, the gap between germline ends came to 9 bases. The length of the CDR3 is 11 residues. CDR3 coding DNA: TGTGCCTGGAGTGTACGAGGGTGGCAGTTCTTC. Residues: CAWSVRGWQFF.

The chain combines TRBV4-1 with TRBJ2-1, with 10 positions matching TRBD1. V was pared by 0 bases and J by 10 bases, with 9 bases of the junction left unmatched. The CDR3 consists of 16 residues. Germline V gene lookup returns CDR1 MGHRA and CDR2 YSYEKL. The CDR3, as DNA: TGCGCCAGCAGCCAAGATCTTCCGGGACAGGGGAACGAGCAGTTCTTC. This sequence encodes CASSQDLPGQGNEQFF.

V is TRBV19 and J is TRBJ1-6, with 10 bases lining up with TRBD1. The CDR3 covers 14 residues. With V trimmed by 6 bases and J by 9 bases, 5 bases remained unmatched. CDR1 is LNHDA and CDR2 is SQIVND in the germline V gene (reference sequence). The DNA for the CDR3 is TGTGCCAGTAGCCCGGACAGGGGGAGTTCACCCCTCCACTTT. This sequence encodes CASSPDRGSSPLHF.

V usage is TRBV18 and J usage is TRBJ2-5, with a weak D call TRBD2 (6 bases). CDR3 size: 17 residues. Trimming took off 6 bases at V and 2 bases at J, with 22 bases between the two ends. Germline V CDR1 and CDR2: KGHSH, LQKENI. In DNA form, the CDR3 reads TGTGCCAGCTCCCTCACTAAATCCAGCGGGCCTCAAGAGACCCAGTACTTC. This encodes CASSLTKSSGPQETQYF.

The gene calls are TRBV4-1 and TRBJ1-2; tentative D call: TRBD1 (6 bases). Germline loops: CDR1 MGHRA, CDR2 YSYEKL. This CDR3 comprises 16 residues. V was pared by 0 bases and J by 6 bases, with 17 bases between. The CDR3 reads CASSQDWGLGGNGYTF. The DNA of the CDR3 is TGCGCCAGCAGCCAAGATTGGGGGCTGGGGGGGAATGGCTACACCTTC.

This clone was counted once. The V gene is TRBV5-6, the J gene TRBJ2-5; 7 bases map to TRBD2. The CDR3 is made up of 15 amino acids. Per the germline V gene, CDR1 is SGHDT and CDR2 is YYEEEE. With 0 bases clipped from V and 5 bases from J, the junction kept 7 bases outside the gene matches. The CDR3 loop reads CASSLEGTIKETQYF. DNA of the CDR3: TGTGCCAGCAGCTTGGAGGGGACTATCAAGGAGACCCAGTACTTC.

The chain links TRBV2 to TRBJ1-1; D remains unclear. Trimming stripped 6 bases from V and 3 bases from J, with 5 bases between. The CDR3 length is 11 residues. Germline loops: CDR1 SNHLY, CDR2 FYNNEI. The DNA for the CDR3 is TGTGCCAGCAGGGCCCACACTGAAGCTTTCTTT. Amino acids: CASRAHTEAFF.

This rearrangement joins TRBV9 to TRBJ2-3; TRBD2 matches at 9 bases. With 1 base clipped from V and 0 bases from J, the junction kept 9 bases outside the gene matches. Germline-derived CDR1 and CDR2 are SGDLS and YYNGEE. The CDR3 is made up of 18 amino acids. The CDR3 loop reads CASSVRSAGGLSTDTQYF. CDR3 DNA sequence: TGTGCCAGCAGCGTAAGATCGGCGGGAGGGCTGAGCACAGATACGCAGTATTTT.

This clone was recorded a few times. The rearrangement joins TRBV19 to TRBJ1-6; maybe TRBD1 (5 bases). Trimming cost V 3 bases and J 10 bases, with 22 bases left between them. Per germline, CDR1 LNHDA and CDR2 SQIVND (reference sequence). The CDR3 has 17 amino acids. The CDR3 nucleotides read TGTGCCAGTAGTATCCAGGGTGGCCAGGGTGGCTACTCACCCCTCCACTTT. This sequence encodes CASSIQGGQGGYSPLHF.

The chain has TRBV18 and TRBJ1-4; D call uncertain. The CDR3 loop spans 16 amino acids. Germline-derived CDR1 and CDR2 are KGHSH and LQKENI. V lost 4 bases and J lost 6, with 18 bases in between. The CDR3 coding sequence is TGTGCCAGCTCACTACGGCGGGATTGGCAGTATGAAAAACTGTTTTTT. It yields the protein CASSLRRDWQYEKLFF.

V usage is TRBV19 and J usage is TRBJ1-1, with D tentatively TRBD1 (6 bases). Germline V gene lookup returns CDR1 LNHDA and CDR2 SQIVND (reference sequence). With 7 bases removed from V and 4 bases from J, the gap between germline ends came to 16 bases. The CDR3 sequence is 14 residues long. The CDR3 reads CASIGGQSPTEAFF. The CDR3 nucleotides are TGTGCCAGTATAGGTGGACAGTCACCCACTGAAGCTTTCTTT.

The chain carries TRBV11-3 and TRBJ2-1; TRBD2 matches at 7 bases. CDR1 and CDR2 (germline): SGHNT, YENEEA. The V segment lost 2 bases and the J segment 5 bases; nucleotides outside the gene matches: 3. The CDR3 totals 14 residues. CDR3 amino acids: CASSLLADNNEQFF. The DNA for the CDR3 is TGTGCCAGCAGCTTACTAGCGGACAACAATGAGCAGTTCTTC.

The chain carries TRBV4-3 and TRBJ2-5; possible D gene TRBD1, 6 bases. The CDR3 sequence is 18 residues long. Deletions cut 0 bases from V and 1 base from J, with 18 bases between. CDR1 is LGHNA, CDR2 YSLEER, per germline. The CDR3 DNA follows: TGCGCCAGCAGCCAAGATTGGGAACAGGGACCACCCCAAGAGACCCAGTACTTC. It is translated as CASSQDWEQGPPQETQYF.

This clone has more than one count but fewer than ten. The chain uses TRBV15 and TRBJ2-7, with 8 positions matching TRBD1. The CDR3 is 16 amino acids. Losses at the gene ends were 1 base for V and 5 bases for J; bases not matched to a gene: 10. Germline-derived CDR1 and CDR2 are LNHNV and YYDKDF (reference sequence). Here the CDR3 reads CATSRVFGQGFDEQYF. The CDR3 DNA sequence: TGTGCCACCAGCAGAGTATTCGGACAGGGTTTTGACGAGCAGTACTTC.

J is TRBJ2-7 and V is TRBV9; 10 bases align to TRBD1. The CDR3 totals 15 residues. V was pared by 0 bases and J by 5 bases, with 5 bases of the junction left unmatched. Germline lookup yields CDR1 SGDLS and CDR2 YYNGEE. The CDR3 sequence: CASSVGGTGAHEQYF. The CDR3 DNA sequence: TGTGCCAGCAGCGTAGGAGGGACAGGGGCCCACGAGCAGTACTTC.

The J gene is TRBJ1-6, the V gene TRBV6-5, with 8 positions matching TRBD1. The germline V gene has CDR1 MNHEY and CDR2 SVGAGI. This CDR3 spans 14 amino acids. V lost 0 bases and J lost 10; bases outside the gene matches: 2. CDR3 sequence: CASSYSRGLSPLHF. CDR3 nucleotides: TGTGCCAGCAGTTACTCCAGGGGGCTATCACCCCTCCACTTT.

The genes are TRBV7-7 and TRBJ2-3; the D gene is possibly TRBD1 (8 bases). CDR3 size: 15 residues. Trimming removed 5 bases from V and 3 bases from J, with 15 bases in between. Germline CDR1 reads SSHAT; CDR2 reads FNYEAQ (reference sequence). The CDR3 DNA follows: TGTGCCAGCAGCCGTAACAGGGGGGGAACAGATACGCAGTATTTT. It specifies CASSRNRGGTDTQYF.

This clone showed up just once. The chain uses TRBV16 and TRBJ2-2; D perhaps matches TRBD2 (5 bases). The V end lost 2 bases, the J end lost 1 base, and 8 bases lay between the germline ends. Germline lookup yields CDR1 KGHSY and CDR2 FQNENV. This CDR3 has 15 amino acids. CDR3 DNA sequence: TGTGCCAGCAGCCAAACGAGGGTGAACACCGGGGAGCTGTTTTTT. Residues: CASSQTRVNTGELFF. Full variable domain (remainder filled in from reference TRBV16 and TRBJ2-2): GEEVAQTPKHLVRGEGQKAKLYCAPIKGHSYVFWYQQVLKNEFKFLISFQNENVFDETGMPKERFSAKCLPNSPCSLEIQATKLEDSAVYFCASSQTRVNTGELFFGEGSRLTVL.

The chain couples TRBV28 to TRBJ1-2; D is uncertain. Germline V gene sequence: CDR1 MDHEN, CDR2 SYDVKM. Trimming removed 7 bases at V and 6 bases at J, with 12 bases between. This CDR3 is built from 12 residues. DNA of the CDR3: TGTGCCAGCACCTCCCCGGGGAATGGCTACACCTTC. Its translation is CASTSPGNGYTF.

This clone has a single count. This chain links TRBV10-3 with TRBJ1-5; D uncertain. This CDR3 contains 14 residues. From germline, CDR1 is ENHRY and CDR2 SYGVKD. V lost 10 bases, J lost 5 bases, and 18 bases lay in between. CDR3 in amino acids: CATRETPVDQPQHF. The CDR3 DNA follows: TGTGCCACCCGGGAGACCCCAGTTGATCAGCCCCAGCATTTT.